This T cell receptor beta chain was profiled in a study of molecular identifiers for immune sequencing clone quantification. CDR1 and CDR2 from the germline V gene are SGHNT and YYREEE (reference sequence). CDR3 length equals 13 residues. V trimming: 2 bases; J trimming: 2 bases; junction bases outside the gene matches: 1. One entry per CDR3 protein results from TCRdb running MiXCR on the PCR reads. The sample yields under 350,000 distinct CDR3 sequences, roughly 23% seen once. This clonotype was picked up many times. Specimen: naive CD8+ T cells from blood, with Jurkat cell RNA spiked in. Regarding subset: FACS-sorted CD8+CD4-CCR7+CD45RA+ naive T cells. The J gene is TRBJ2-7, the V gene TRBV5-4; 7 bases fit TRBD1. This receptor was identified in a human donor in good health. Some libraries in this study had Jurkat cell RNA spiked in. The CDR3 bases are TGTGCCAGCAGCTTCGGACAGGCCTACGAGCAGTACTTC. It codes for CASSFGQAYEQYF.